Only one count was recorded for the clone carrying this T cell receptor (beta chain). Trimming removed 4 bases from V and 7 bases from J; junction bases left unmatched: 6. This CDR3 is 14 amino acids long. Looked up from germline, CDR1 is MNHEY and CDR2 is SVGAGI. The source of the sample is a study of blood T cell repertoires in COVID-19. Overall study context: Samples representing acute and convalescent COVID-19 were sourced from the United States, Italy and Spain. The cDNA or gDNA used as material had been derived from T cells, B-cell-depleted T cells, or PBMCs.

As processed by the authors: By means of reference gene primer amplification, nucleated cell counts were estimated. Sequencing used immunoSEQ multiplex PCR; TCRdb keeps in-frame clones, though not all of them. V, J and clone size reflect that table, while D and trimming were determined from the DNA. The sample lists about 100,000 clones; 85% were seen once. The chain uses TRBV6-5 and TRBJ2-7; 11 nucleotides line up with TRBD2. The sequenced material came from peripheral blood. This receptor was identified in a man over 45 with active or convalescent COVID-19. CDR3 nucleotide sequence: TGTGCCAGCAGTTCTAGCGGGAGGCCGTGGGAGCAGTACTTC. As protein: CASSSSGRPWEQYF.